This record looks at one T cell receptor (beta chain) sequence and its context. Germline V gene data show CDR1 as SGDLS and CDR2 as YYNGEE. This CDR3 has 11 residues. This specimen belongs to a study of monozygotic twins with inflammatory bowel disease. TCRdb reworked the 5' RACE reads into one entry per CDR3 protein, no DNA. The sample has approximately 330,000 distinct CDR3 sequences, and its top ten clones hold around 2%. Sequenced: blood. The chain uses TRBV9 and TRBJ2-3. The receptor's source is a human donor with ulcerative colitis or Crohn's disease, or a healthy co-twin of an affected twin (not recorded which). The CDR3 is CASSVANTQYF.